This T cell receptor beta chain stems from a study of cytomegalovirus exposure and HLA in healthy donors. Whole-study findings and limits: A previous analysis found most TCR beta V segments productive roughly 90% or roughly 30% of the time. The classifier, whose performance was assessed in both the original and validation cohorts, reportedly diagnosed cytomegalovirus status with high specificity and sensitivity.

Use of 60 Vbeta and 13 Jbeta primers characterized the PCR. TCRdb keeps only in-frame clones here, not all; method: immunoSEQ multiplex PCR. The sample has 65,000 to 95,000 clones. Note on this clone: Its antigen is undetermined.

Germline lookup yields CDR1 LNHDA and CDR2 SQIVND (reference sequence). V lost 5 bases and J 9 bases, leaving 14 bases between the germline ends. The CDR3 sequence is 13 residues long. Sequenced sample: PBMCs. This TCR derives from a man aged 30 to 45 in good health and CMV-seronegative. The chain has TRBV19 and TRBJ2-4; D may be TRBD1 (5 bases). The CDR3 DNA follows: TGTGCCAGTAGTGGGCAGGGTAGAACCATTCAGTACTTC. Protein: CASSGQGRTIQYF.